These T cell receptor beta chains were read from a single sample in a study of immune characterization of retroperitoneal liposarcoma. Using its own MiXCR run on the PCR reads, TCRdb lists one record per CDR3 protein. The data show some 2,800 distinct CDR3 sequences, 46% seen once. The sequenced sample was tumor tissue. The receptor source for this set is a male donor with retroperitoneal liposarcoma. Each CDR3 is given with its conserved first and last residue. A D gene is named only where the DNA matches it firmly.

D gene | J gene | V gene | CDR3 protein
NA | TRBJ2-4 | TRBV5-1 | CASSLGQPPYNEQYF
TRBD1 | TRBJ2-5 | TRBV27 | CASSLAGGWGQGLQETQYF
NA | TRBJ2-6 | TRBV6-1 | CASKGPLNSGANVLTF
NA | TRBJ2-1 | TRBV6-5 | CASRRWDGGEQFF
TRBD2 | TRBJ2-1 | TRBV11-1 | CASSLGLAGEETQFF
TRBD2 | TRBJ2-5 | TRBV6-1 | CASRTGLQETQYF
NA | TRBJ2-2 | TRBV6-6 | CASSYYRGTGELFF
TRBD2 | NA | TRBV7-3 | CASSLGLAGDNEQFF
NA | TRBJ2-5 | TRBV11-1 | CASSWLGYQETQYF
NA | NA | TRBV7-3 | CASSLGGSSLETQFF
TRBD1 | TRBJ2-2 | TRBV6-6 | CASSARQGPNTGELFF
TRBD2 | TRBJ2-1 | TRBV7-2 | CASSLALLAGANEQFF
NA | TRBJ2-3 | TRBV6-1 | CASRVDGEDTQYF
NA | TRBJ2-1 | TRBV7-2 | CASSIDTGVTYEQFF
TRBD2 | TRBJ2-1 | TRBV6-1 | CASRLGLASYNEQFF
TRBD1 | NA | TRBV12-5 | CASVQGQGGVETQYF
TRBD2 | TRBJ2-1 | TRBV7-8 | CASSTSGRGETQFF
NA | TRBJ2-7 | TRBV6-1 | CASTPVRETLEQYF
NA | TRBJ1-2 | TRBV6-5 | CASSERDRYGYTF
TRBD2 | TRBJ2-5 | TRBV27 | CASSPGGSLETQYF
TRBD1 | TRBJ2-1 | TRBV12-3/TRBV12-4 | CASRPGQGPSEQFF
TRBD1 | TRBJ2-2 | TRBV6-1 | CASTTDRVGNTGELFF
TRBD2 | TRBJ2-3 | TRBV7-8 | CASSLGGAGATDTQYF
TRBD1 | TRBJ1-1 | TRBV27 | CASSFGTGGSAFF
NA | TRBJ2-1 | TRBV12-5 | CASGAGAQSDEQFF
TRBD2 | NA | TRBV6-1 | CASSPQGSGRDEQYF
TRBD1 | TRBJ2-2 | TRBV6-1 | CAIQGDDTGELFF
NA | TRBJ2-7 | TRBV6-1 | CASSEGSAHYYEQYF
NA | TRBJ2-7 | TRBV7-2 | CASSTSGPPYEQYF
TRBD2 | TRBJ2-3 | TRBV6-6 | CASSYQAGVPQYF
TRBD2 | TRBJ2-1 | TRBV6-1 | CASSGSGRAHNEQFF
NA | TRBJ2-1 | TRBV6-1 | CASPGTGNEQFF
NA | TRBJ2-7 | TRBV6-5 | CASSYSRTGAFHEQYF
NA | TRBJ2-1 | TRBV6-1 | CASSQSGQALGRRYEQFF
TRBD1 | TRBJ2-1 | TRBV4-1 | CASSQDWGTGSYNEQFF
NA | TRBJ1-1 | TRBV6-1 | CASSEEGLANTEAFF
TRBD1 | TRBJ2-5 | TRBV4-1 | CASSQDWGQGEETQYF
TRBD2 | TRBJ2-2 | TRBV6-1 | CAAARTSGTGELFF
NA | TRBJ2-1 | TRBV11-2 | CASGGSQGYGTEQFF
NA | TRBJ1-1 | TRBV5-4 | CASSLRETEAFF
TRBD1 | TRBJ2-1 | TRBV6-1 | CASRPGQYNEQFF
TRBD2 | NA | TRBV27 | CASSPLSGGSSYEQYF
TRBD1 | TRBJ2-1 | TRBV20-1 | CSARAPGQDYNEQFF
NA | TRBJ1-1 | TRBV7-2 | CASSLVQGRYAEAFF
NA | NA | TRBV7-6 | CASSFSVGRGEQYF
NA | TRBJ2-1 | TRBV7-3 | CASSLSGDNEQFF
NA | TRBJ2-1 | TRBV4-3 | CASSQAPDYGQFF
NA | TRBJ2-4 | TRBV7-3 | CASRRVPEQYF
TRBD2 | TRBJ2-1 | TRBV5-1 | CASSPERGLDEQFF
NA | TRBJ2-1 | TRBV4-1 | CASRGRGRLNEQFF
TRBD2 | TRBJ2-5 | TRBV7-2 | CASSRGLGQETQYF
NA | TRBJ2-4 | TRBV6-1 | CAGGDPGQGQFRYNKNIQYF
TRBD2 | TRBJ2-1 | TRBV6-1 | CASSQSGSSYNEQFF
NA | TRBJ2-3 | TRBV12-3/TRBV12-4 | CASTHFRTDTQYF
TRBD2 | TRBJ2-1 | TRBV6-1 | CASTGRADNEQFF
TRBD1 | TRBJ1-1 | TRBV5-6 | CASSLFPGGADEAFF
TRBD1 | TRBJ2-5 | TRBV7-6 | CASSVGGVGGYEQFF
TRBD2 | TRBJ2-3 | TRBV6-1 | CASSEAPGTSGATDTQYF
NA | TRBJ2-1 | TRBV27 | CASSPRDGEETQFF